Given below is one T cell receptor (beta chain) in context. These data come from a study of cytomegalovirus exposure and HLA in healthy donors. CDR3 length equals 19 residues. Germline trimming cut 4 bases from V and 9 bases from J; bases unmatched to any gene: 24. Germline CDR1 SGHTA, CDR2 FQGTGA. 13 Jbeta primers and 60 Vbeta primers were used for the PCR. The assay was immunoSEQ multiplex PCR, and TCRdb's table has in-frame clones only and misses some. The sample includes 150,000 to 200,000 clones, almost 85% seen only once; the top ten take 0.2% to 0.3%. The sample taken for sequencing was PBMCs. This TCR was recovered from a boy aged 5-17 years in good health and CMV-seronegative. V is TRBV7-3 and J is TRBJ2-4, with 7 bases matching TRBD2. The CDR3 DNA follows: TGTGCCAGCAGCTCCGGGGGGACCTTGGCGTTGGGGCGAATGAGCATTCAGTACTTC. Its protein is CASSSGGTLALGRMSIQYF.